The subject of this entry is one TCR beta chain. This record comes from a study of CD8 T cells in Susac syndrome. TEMRA cells were FACS-enriched, while CD8+ and CD4+ T cells were negatively isolated. This CDR3 contains 13 residues. V lost 6 bases, J lost 6 bases, and 17 bases lay in between. Germline CDR1 SQVTM, CDR2 ANQGSEA. RNA was extracted with the RNeasy kit, and a quantity of roughly 0.5 to 1 ug was reverse transcribed using random hexamers. TCRdb independently ran MiXCR on the immunoSEQ multiplex PCR reads; one entry per CDR3 protein. The data show some 150,000 distinct CDR3 sequences, around 94% seen once.

The chain carries TRBV29-1 and TRBJ1-1, with TRBD1 as a possible D gene (5 bases). Sequencing was performed on CD4+ T cells from PBMCs. This TCR was sampled from a human donor in good health. CDR3 amino acids: CSVGGLRSAEAFF. CDR3 sequence (DNA): TGCAGCGTCGGGGGACTTAGAAGCGCTGAAGCTTTCTTT.